The 9 T cell receptor beta chains below come from one sample, sequenced in a study of T cell responses to AZD1222 COVID-19 vaccine. Sequencing was performed with immunoSEQ multiplex PCR; in TCRdb, only in-frame clones are kept and a portion is missing. Of about 140,000 clones listed, approximately 90% are singletons. This sample comprised peripheral blood, obtained 28 days after the second AZD1222 dose. The receptors were sampled from an adult who received the AZD1222 COVID-19 vaccine.

The genes are TRBV7-9 and TRBJ1-3, with TRBD1 as a possible D gene (5 bases). The CDR3 has 14 residues. Germline V gene lookup returns CDR1 SEHNR and CDR2 FQNEAQ (reference sequence). V lost 4 bases and J 0 bases, leaving 7 bases between the germline ends. The CDR3 DNA sequence: TGTGCCAGCAGCTGGGGGTCCTCTGGAAACACCATATATTTT. Its translation is CASSWGSSGNTIYF.

This clone came up once. This sequence joins TRBV11-1 and TRBJ1-3; D unclear. Between the trimmed V and J ends, which lost 3 bases and 0 bases, there was a span of 9 bases. This CDR3 region has 15 residues. The germline gives CDR1 SGHAT, CDR2 FQDESV (reference sequence). CDR3 in amino acids: CASSFSPTSGNTIYF. The DNA for the CDR3 is TGTGCCAGCAGCTTTAGTCCCACCTCTGGAAACACCATATATTTT.

The chain joins TRBV11-3 to TRBJ2-7; 10 bases agree with TRBD1. Looked up from germline, CDR1 is SGHNT and CDR2 is YENEEA. V dropped 5 bases and J dropped 6; count of bases not matched to a gene: 7. The CDR3 is made up of 14 amino acids. The CDR3 protein is CASSKDRGRGEQYF. For the CDR3, the DNA is TGTGCCAGCAGCAAAGACAGGGGGCGAGGCGAGCAGTACTTC.

V and J are TRBV9 and TRBJ1-1, with D uncertain. Trimming cost V 0 bases and J 1 base, with 10 bases left between them. There are 15 residues in the CDR3. Germline CDR1 and CDR2: SGDLS and YYNGEE. CDR3 coding DNA: TGTGCCAGCAGCGTAGATGCGGGAACGAACACTGAAGCTTTCTTT. Its translation: CASSVDAGTNTEAFF.

In this sample, this clone turned up once. The V gene is TRBV27, the J gene TRBJ2-6; no firm D call. CDR1 and CDR2 from the germline V gene are MNHEY and SMNVEV (reference sequence). CDR3 length equals 15 residues. Deletions cut 3 bases from V and 2 bases from J, with 8 bases between. The CDR3 bases are TGTGCCAGCAGTTTTCTTTTTACTGGGGCCAACGTCCTGACTTTC. Protein product: CASSFLFTGANVLTF.

In this sample, this clone turned up a few times. The gene calls are TRBV4-2 and TRBJ1-2, with D maybe TRBD1 (6 bases). The V gene lost 0 bases and the J gene lost 10 bases, with 27 bases spanning the gap. The CDR3 runs 18 residues. Looked up from germline, CDR1 is LGHNA and CDR2 is YNFKEQ. The CDR3 region is CASSQEISSPGRTDTYTF. The CDR3 DNA sequence: TGTGCCAGCAGCCAAGAAATTAGTTCTCCAGGGAGGACAGATACCTACACCTTC.

The chain employs TRBV11-3 and TRBJ2-1; D is possibly TRBD1 or TRBD2 (5 bases each). Germline lookup yields CDR1 SGHNT and CDR2 YENEEA. The CDR3 has 12 residues. V lost 3 bases, J lost 6 bases, and 6 bases lay in between. CDR3 DNA: TGTGCCAGCAGCTTGGGACCCAATGAGCAGTTCTTC. This translates into CASSLGPNEQFF.

V gene TRBV19 combines with J gene TRBJ1-2; D is unclear. From germline, CDR1 is LNHDA and CDR2 SQIVND (reference sequence). This CDR3 is 15 amino acids long. V was cut by 9 bases and J by 2 bases, with 19 bases left in between. The CDR3 loop is CASTSFAGRNYGYTF. Here the CDR3 DNA reads TGTGCCAGCACCTCCTTTGCGGGTCGCAACTATGGCTACACCTTC.

V is TRBV5-1 and J is TRBJ1-1, with D possibly matching TRBD1 (5 bases). V lost 0 bases, J lost 11 bases, and 11 bases lay in between. This CDR3 spans 12 amino acids. Germline-derived CDR1 and CDR2 are SGHRS and YFSETQ. In DNA form, the CDR3 reads TGCGCCAGCAGCTTGGAAGGGGATTGGGCTTTCTTT. Its protein product is CASSLEGDWAFF.